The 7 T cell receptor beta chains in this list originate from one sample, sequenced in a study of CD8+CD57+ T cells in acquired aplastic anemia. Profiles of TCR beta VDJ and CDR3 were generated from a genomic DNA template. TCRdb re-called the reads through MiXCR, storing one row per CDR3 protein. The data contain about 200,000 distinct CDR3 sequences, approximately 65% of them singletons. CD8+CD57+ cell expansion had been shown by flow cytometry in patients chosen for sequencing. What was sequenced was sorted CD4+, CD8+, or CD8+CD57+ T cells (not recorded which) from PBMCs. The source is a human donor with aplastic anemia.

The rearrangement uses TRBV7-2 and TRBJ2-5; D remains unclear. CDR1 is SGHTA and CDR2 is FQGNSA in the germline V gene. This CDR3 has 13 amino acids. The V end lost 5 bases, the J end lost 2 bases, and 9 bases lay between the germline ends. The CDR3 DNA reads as TGTGCCAGCAGCCGTTCGAGTCAAGAGACCCAGTACTTC. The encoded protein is CASSRSSQETQYF.

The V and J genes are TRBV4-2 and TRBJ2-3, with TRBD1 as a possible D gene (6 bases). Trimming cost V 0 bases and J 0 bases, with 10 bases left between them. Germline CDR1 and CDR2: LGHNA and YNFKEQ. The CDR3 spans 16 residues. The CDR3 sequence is CASSQEPGASTDTQYF. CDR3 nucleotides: TGTGCCAGCAGCCAAGAGCCAGGGGCTAGCACAGATACGCAGTATTTT.

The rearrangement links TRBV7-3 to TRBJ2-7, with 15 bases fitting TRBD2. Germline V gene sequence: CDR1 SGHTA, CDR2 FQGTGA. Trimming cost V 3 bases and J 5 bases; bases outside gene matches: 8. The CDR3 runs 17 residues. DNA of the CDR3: TGTGCCAGCAGCTTGGGACTAGCGGGGGGCCTCCTGGACGAGCAGTACTTC. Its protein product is CASSLGLAGGLLDEQYF.

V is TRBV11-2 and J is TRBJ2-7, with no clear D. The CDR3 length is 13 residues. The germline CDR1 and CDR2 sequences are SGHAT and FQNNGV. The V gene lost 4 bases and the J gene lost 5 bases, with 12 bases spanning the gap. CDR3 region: CASSSIPRHEQYF. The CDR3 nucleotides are TGTGCCAGCAGCTCAATACCAAGACACGAGCAGTACTTC. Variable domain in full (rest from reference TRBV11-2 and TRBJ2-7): EAGVAQSPRYKIIEKRQSVAFWCNPISGHATLYWYQQILGQGPKLLIQFQNNGVVDDSQLPKDRFSAERLKGVDSTLKIQPAKLEDSAVYLCASSSIPRHEQYFGPGTRLTVT.

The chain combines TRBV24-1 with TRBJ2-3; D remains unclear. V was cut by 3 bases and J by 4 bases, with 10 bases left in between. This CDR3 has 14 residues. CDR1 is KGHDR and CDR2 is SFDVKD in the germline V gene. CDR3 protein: CATSDPTGPDTQYF. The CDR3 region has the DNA TGTGCCACCAGTGATCCAACGGGCCCAGATACGCAGTATTTT.

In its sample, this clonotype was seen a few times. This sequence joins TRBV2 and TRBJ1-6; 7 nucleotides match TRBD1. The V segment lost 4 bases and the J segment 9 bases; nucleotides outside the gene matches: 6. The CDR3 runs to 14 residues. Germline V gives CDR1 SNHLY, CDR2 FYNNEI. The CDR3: CASSVRDRVSPLHF. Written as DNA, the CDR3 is TGTGCCAGCAGTGTAAGAGACAGGGTTTCACCCCTCCACTTT.

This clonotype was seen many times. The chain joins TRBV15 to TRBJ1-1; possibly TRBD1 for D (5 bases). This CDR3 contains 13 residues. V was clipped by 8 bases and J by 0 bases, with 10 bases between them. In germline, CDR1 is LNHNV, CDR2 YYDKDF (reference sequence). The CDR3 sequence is CATEEGLNTEAFF. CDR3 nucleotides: TGTGCCACCGAGGAGGGGCTGAACACTGAAGCTTTCTTT.